The 3 T cell receptor beta chains below were found in one sample sequenced in a study of T cell repertoires in cytomegalovirus infection. One entry per CDR3 protein, called by TCRdb with MiXCR from the reads. Found here are tens of thousands of distinct CDR3 sequences, under 55% of them singletons; the top ten hold about 92%. These receptors lack a known antigen. Sequencing was performed on CD8+ T cells from cultured PBMCs, taken from culture after CMV antigen stimulation. Receptors originate from a human donor in good health (CMV status not recorded). Some clones in this sample may be carry-over from other donors' samples.

The V and J genes are TRBV7-9 and TRBJ1-1; D call uncertain. Trimming shortened V by 5 bases and J by 8 bases, and 12 bases separated the two germline ends. The CDR3 loop spans 12 amino acids. Germline V CDR1 and CDR2: SEHNR, FQNEAQ (reference sequence). The chain's CDR3 is CASSLGLPEAFF. DNA for the CDR3: TGTGCCAGCAGCCTGGGGTTGCCCGAAGCTTTCTTT.

This clonotype has a handful of counts. This chain connects TRBV7-6 to TRBJ1-5; D is unclear. The CDR3 has 15 residues. V was pared by 5 bases and J by 4 bases, with 15 bases between. Germline V gene sequence: CDR1 SGHVS, CDR2 FNYEAQ. The CDR3 protein is CASSPAGRGNQPQHF. The CDR3 coding sequence is TGTGCCAGCAGCCCCGCCGGGCGCGGAAATCAGCCCCAGCATTTT.

The chain joins TRBV4-2 to TRBJ1-2; no firm D call. Deletions cut 0 bases from V and 2 bases from J, with 10 bases between. CDR3 length equals 15 residues. Germline V gives CDR1 LGHNA, CDR2 YNFKEQ. CDR3 sequence: CASSQDNRVNYGYTF. The CDR3 nucleotides read TGTGCCAGCAGCCAAGACAATAGGGTGAACTATGGCTACACCTTC.